These T cell receptor beta chains were read from a single sample in a study of blood T cell repertoires in COVID-19. Here immunoSEQ multiplex PCR was the method, and the copy in TCRdb shows in-frame clones only, minus some. The sample holds some 250,000 clones, roughly 79% seen once. The sequenced material came from PBMCs or T cells enriched from blood (not recorded which). These receptors came from a man between 35 and 55 years old who had recovered from COVID-19. Both conserved end residues are part of each CDR3. D genes are given only for firm matches. Size is stated for part of the rows, as once, few or many counts, or as a class when the clone is expanded.

size | D | J | V | CDR3 | DNA
NA | TRBD2 | TRBJ2-3 | TRBV19 | CASSPGGEKGTDTQYF | TGTGCCAGTAGTCCCGGGGGGGAGAAGGGCACAGATACGCAGTATTTT
few | TRBD2 | TRBJ2-3 | TRBV18 | CASSPEASGGLTDTQYF | TGTGCCAGCTCTCCTGAAGCTAGCGGGGGGCTCACAGATACGCAGTATTTT
NA | NA | TRBJ2-5 | TRBV2 | CASTGNTRETQYF | TGTGCCAGCACTGGCAACACACGAGAGACCCAGTACTTC
once | NA | TRBJ2-5 | TRBV5-1 | CASSFIGETQYF | TGCGCCAGCAGCTTTATCGGAGAGACCCAGTACTTC
NA | TRBD1 | TRBJ1-2 | TRBV25-1 | CASSDNRGSFYGYTF | TGTGCCAGCAGTGACAACAGGGGCTCTTTCTATGGCTACACCTTC
NA | TRBD1 | TRBJ1-6 | TRBV7-2 | CASSLDRGRNSPLHF | TGTGCCAGCAGCTTAGACAGGGGGCGAAATTCACCCCTCCACTTT
NA | NA | TRBJ2-7 | TRBV5-1 | CASSLALPSEQYF | TGCGCCAGCAGCTTGGCCCTACCTAGCGAGCAGTACTTC
NA | TRBD2 | TRBJ2-5 | TRBV9 | CASSASREGETQYF | TGTGCCAGCAGCGCGTCTAGGGAGGGGGAGACCCAGTACTTC
NA | TRBD1 | TRBJ2-7 | TRBV19 | CASSGQGKNHEQYF | TGTGCCAGTAGCGGACAGGGTAAAAACCACGAGCAGTACTTC
NA | NA | TRBJ2-3 | TRBV11-2 | CASSLRGNTDTQYF | TGTGCCAGCAGCTTGAGAGGTAACACAGATACGCAGTATTTT
NA | TRBD2 | TRBJ2-3 | TRBV9 | CASSGGTSGRGTDTQYF | TGTGCCAGCAGCGGAGGGACTAGCGGGAGAGGTACAGATACGCAGTATTTT
NA | NA | TRBJ1-6 | TRBV3-1/TRBV3-2 | CASSQGAGSYNSPLHF | TGTGCCAGCAGCCAGGGGGCCGGCTCCTATAATTCACCCCTCCACTTT
once | NA | TRBJ2-3 | TRBV7-9 | CASLWGGAADTQYF | TGTGCCAGCCTGTGGGGCGGGGCGGCAGATACGCAGTATTTT
NA | NA | TRBJ2-1 | TRBV28 | CASSSGGGGSDEQFF | TGTGCCAGCAGTTCCGGAGGGGGGGGCTCCGATGAGCAGTTCTTC
NA | TRBD2 | TRBJ2-1 | TRBV6-5 | CASNVGLAGVGEQFF | TGTGCCAGCAACGTGGGACTAGCGGGAGTGGGAGAGCAGTTCTTC
NA | NA | TRBJ2-3 | TRBV7-8 | CASSLDLPTDTQYF | TGTGCCAGCAGCTTGGACTTGCCCACAGATACGCAGTATTTT
NA | TRBD1 | TRBJ1-5 | TRBV6-5 | CASSRAGGTLQPQHF | TGTGCCAGCAGCAGAGCAGGGGGGACGCTACAGCCCCAGCATTTT
NA | NA | TRBJ2-5 | TRBV5-1 | CASSPAGETQYF | TGCGCCAGCAGCCCAGCCGGGGAGACCCAGTACTTC
NA | NA | TRBJ1-2 | TRBV4-1 | CASSASGASGYGYTF | TGCGCCAGCAGCGCATCAGGGGCCTCTGGCTATGGCTACACCTTC
NA | NA | TRBJ1-1 | TRBV7-9 | CASSNSYPEAFF | TGTGCCAGCAGCAACAGTTACCCTGAAGCTTTCTTT
NA | NA | TRBJ1-2 | TRBV30 | CARNQAGLYYGYTF | TGTGCAAGGAACCAGGCGGGACTGTACTATGGCTACACCTTC
NA | NA | TRBJ1-3 | TRBV9 | CASSGTGSGNTIYF | TGTGCCAGCAGCGGTACAGGCTCTGGAAACACCATATATTTT
NA | NA | TRBJ2-7 | TRBV5-1 | CASSSPGGWQYF | TGCGCCAGCAGCTCCCCAGGGGGGTGGCAGTACTTC
NA | NA | TRBJ1-1 | TRBV9 | CASSPNGRDTEAFF | TGTGCCAGCAGCCCAAACGGCAGGGACACTGAAGCTTTCTTT
NA | TRBD1 | TRBJ1-2 | TRBV7-9 | CASSRGQVEGYTF | TGTGCCAGCAGCCGGGGACAGGTGGAGGGCTACACCTTC
NA | NA | TRBJ2-2 | TRBV11-3 | CASSPGTGELFF | TGTGCCAGCAGCCCAGGGACCGGGGAGCTGTTTTTT
NA | NA | TRBJ1-2 | TRBV29-1 | CSVEGGYGYTF | TGCAGCGTTGAAGGAGGATATGGCTACACCTTC
NA | TRBD1 | TRBJ1-6 | TRBV10-3 | CASTQGALSYNSPLHF | TGTGCCTCAACACAGGGGGCCCTCTCCTATAATTCACCCCTCCACTTT
NA | NA | TRBJ2-2 | TRBV27 | CASSLYSPGELFF | TGTGCCAGCAGTTTATATAGCCCCGGGGAGCTGTTTTTT
few | TRBD1 | TRBJ2-5 | TRBV7-7 | CASSRQGEETQYF | TGTGCCAGCAGTCGACAGGGCGAAGAGACCCAGTACTTC